This TCR beta chain originates from a study of molecular identifiers for immune sequencing clone quantification. Findings and limits, study-wide: Spiked Jurkat TCR RNA equal to one cell could reportedly be picked out among 800,000 to 1,000,000 naive cells.

The use of previously described methods and listed TCR primers produced the bulk TCR libraries. TCRdb independently ran MiXCR on the PCR reads; one entry per CDR3 protein. The top ten hold 1.3% to 1.5% of the sample, which has 63,000 or so distinct CDR3 sequences, less than 20% seen once. Sorted inputs of about 20,000 to 1,000,000 cells, with 10%, 30% or 50% RNA, yielded naive CD8 libraries. This clonotype was detected many times. What it recognizes is unknown. V shed 0 bases and J 4 bases; nucleotides not matched to a gene: 3. This CDR3 has 15 residues. Germline V gives CDR1 SGHTA, CDR2 FQGNSA. This chain connects TRBV7-2 to TRBJ2-5, with 9 nucleotides matching TRBD1. The sample comprised naive CD8+ T cells from blood, with Jurkat cell RNA spiked in. Subset reported: FACS-sorted CD8+CD4-CCR7+CD45RA+ naive T cells. The TCR comes from a human donor in good health. Some libraries in this study had Jurkat cell RNA spiked in. This CDR3 reads CASSLARGQGETQYF. Here the CDR3 DNA reads TGTGCCAGCAGCTTAGCGCGGGGACAGGGAGAGACCCAGTACTTC.